This TCR beta chain appears in the sequencing data of a study of T cell responses to AZD1222 COVID-19 vaccine. This clone showed up just once. The table came from immunoSEQ multiplex PCR; TCRdb's copy has only in-frame clones and leaves some out. The sample has approximately 46,000 clones; approximately 90% are singletons. V was clipped by 6 bases and J by 2 bases, with 13 bases between them. The germline CDR1 and CDR2 sequences are LNHDA and SQIVND (reference sequence). CDR3 length: 15 amino acids. This material consisted of peripheral blood, taken 28 days after the second AZD1222 dose. The receptor was derived from an adult who received the AZD1222 COVID-19 vaccine. The chain carries TRBV19 and TRBJ1-4; tentatively, D is TRBD1 (6 bases). CDR3 bases: TGTGCCAGTAGGAGCCGGGGGGCGACTAATGAAAAACTGTTTTTT. This encodes CASRSRGATNEKLFF.